Below, one TCR beta chain is given with its context. This table comes from immunoSEQ multiplex PCR, and its TCRdb copy is limited to in-frame clones, with some not included. Of 470,000 or so clones listed, roughly 87% are singletons. This sample is part of a study of blood T cell repertoires in COVID-19. V dropped 4 bases and J dropped 2; count of bases not matched to a gene: 8. This CDR3 has 17 amino acids. CDR1 SGDLS and CDR2 YYNGEE come from the germline V gene. The specimen sequenced was PBMCs or T cells enriched from blood (not recorded which). J is TRBJ2-3 and V is TRBV9; 12 bases align to TRBD2. The source of this sequence is a woman under 30 with acute COVID-19. The CDR3 spells CASSPPTSGGITDTQYF. The DNA of the CDR3 is TGTGCCAGCAGCCCTCCGACTAGCGGGGGTATCACAGATACGCAGTATTTT. Full variable domain (missing parts from reference TRBV9 and TRBJ2-3): DSGVTQTPKHLITATGQRVTLRCSPRSGDLSVYWYQQSLDQGLQFLIQYYNGEERAKGNILERFSAQQFPDLHSELNLSSLELGDSALYFCASSPPTSGGITDTQYFGPGTRLTVL.